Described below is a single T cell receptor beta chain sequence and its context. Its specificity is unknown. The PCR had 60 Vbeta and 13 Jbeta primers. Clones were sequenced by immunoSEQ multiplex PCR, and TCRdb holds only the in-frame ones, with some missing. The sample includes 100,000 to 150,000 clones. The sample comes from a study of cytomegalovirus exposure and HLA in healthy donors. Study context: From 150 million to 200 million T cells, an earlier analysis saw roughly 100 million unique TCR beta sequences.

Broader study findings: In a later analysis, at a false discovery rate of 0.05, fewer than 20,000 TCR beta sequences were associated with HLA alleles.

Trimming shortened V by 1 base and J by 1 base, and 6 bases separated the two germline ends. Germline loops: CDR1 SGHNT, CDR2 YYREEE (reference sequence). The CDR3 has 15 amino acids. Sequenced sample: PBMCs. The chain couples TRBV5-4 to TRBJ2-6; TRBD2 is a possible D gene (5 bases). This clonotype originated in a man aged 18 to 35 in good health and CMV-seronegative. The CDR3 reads CASSLSGSGANVLTF. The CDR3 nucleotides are TGTGCCAGCAGCTTGTCGGGGTCTGGGGCCAACGTCCTGACTTTC.